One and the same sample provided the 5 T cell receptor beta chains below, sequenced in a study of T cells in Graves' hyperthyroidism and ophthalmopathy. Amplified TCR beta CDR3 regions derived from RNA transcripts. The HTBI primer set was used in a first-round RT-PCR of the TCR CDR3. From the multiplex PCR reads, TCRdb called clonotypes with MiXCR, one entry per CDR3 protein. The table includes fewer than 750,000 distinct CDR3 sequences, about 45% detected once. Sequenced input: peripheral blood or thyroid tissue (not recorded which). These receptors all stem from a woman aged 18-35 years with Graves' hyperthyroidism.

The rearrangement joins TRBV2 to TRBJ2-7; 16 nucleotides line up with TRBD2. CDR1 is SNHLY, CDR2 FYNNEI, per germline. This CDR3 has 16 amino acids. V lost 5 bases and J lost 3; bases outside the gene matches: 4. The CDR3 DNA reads TGTGCCAGCAGTCGAGGGACTAGCGGGAGGGACTACGAGCAGTACTTC. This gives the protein CASSRGTSGRDYEQYF.

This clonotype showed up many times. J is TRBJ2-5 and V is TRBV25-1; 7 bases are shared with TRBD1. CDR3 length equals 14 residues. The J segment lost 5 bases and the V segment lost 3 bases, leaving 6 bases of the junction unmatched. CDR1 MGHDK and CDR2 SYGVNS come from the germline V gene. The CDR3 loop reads CASSELTGFETQYF. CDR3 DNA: TGTGCCAGCAGTGAGTTGACAGGGTTCGAGACCCAGTACTTC.

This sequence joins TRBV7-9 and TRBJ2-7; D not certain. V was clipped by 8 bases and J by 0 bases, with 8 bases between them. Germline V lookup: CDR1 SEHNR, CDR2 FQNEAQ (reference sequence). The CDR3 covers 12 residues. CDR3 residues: CASGQNSYEQYF. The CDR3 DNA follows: TGTGCCAGCGGGCAGAACTCCTACGAGCAGTACTTC.

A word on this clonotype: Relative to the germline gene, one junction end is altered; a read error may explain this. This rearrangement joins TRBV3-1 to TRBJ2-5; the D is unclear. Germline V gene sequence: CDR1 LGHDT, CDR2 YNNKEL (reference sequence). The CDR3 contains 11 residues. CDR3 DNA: TGTGCCAGCACCTCACAAGGGACCCAGTACTTC. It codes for CASTSQGTQYF.

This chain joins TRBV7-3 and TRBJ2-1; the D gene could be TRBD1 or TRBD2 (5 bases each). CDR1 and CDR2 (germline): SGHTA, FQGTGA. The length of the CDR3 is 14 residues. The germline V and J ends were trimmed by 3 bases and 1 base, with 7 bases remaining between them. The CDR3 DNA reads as TGTGCCAGCAGCTTGGGGGAGTCCTACAATGAGCAGTTCTTC. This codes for CASSLGESYNEQFF.